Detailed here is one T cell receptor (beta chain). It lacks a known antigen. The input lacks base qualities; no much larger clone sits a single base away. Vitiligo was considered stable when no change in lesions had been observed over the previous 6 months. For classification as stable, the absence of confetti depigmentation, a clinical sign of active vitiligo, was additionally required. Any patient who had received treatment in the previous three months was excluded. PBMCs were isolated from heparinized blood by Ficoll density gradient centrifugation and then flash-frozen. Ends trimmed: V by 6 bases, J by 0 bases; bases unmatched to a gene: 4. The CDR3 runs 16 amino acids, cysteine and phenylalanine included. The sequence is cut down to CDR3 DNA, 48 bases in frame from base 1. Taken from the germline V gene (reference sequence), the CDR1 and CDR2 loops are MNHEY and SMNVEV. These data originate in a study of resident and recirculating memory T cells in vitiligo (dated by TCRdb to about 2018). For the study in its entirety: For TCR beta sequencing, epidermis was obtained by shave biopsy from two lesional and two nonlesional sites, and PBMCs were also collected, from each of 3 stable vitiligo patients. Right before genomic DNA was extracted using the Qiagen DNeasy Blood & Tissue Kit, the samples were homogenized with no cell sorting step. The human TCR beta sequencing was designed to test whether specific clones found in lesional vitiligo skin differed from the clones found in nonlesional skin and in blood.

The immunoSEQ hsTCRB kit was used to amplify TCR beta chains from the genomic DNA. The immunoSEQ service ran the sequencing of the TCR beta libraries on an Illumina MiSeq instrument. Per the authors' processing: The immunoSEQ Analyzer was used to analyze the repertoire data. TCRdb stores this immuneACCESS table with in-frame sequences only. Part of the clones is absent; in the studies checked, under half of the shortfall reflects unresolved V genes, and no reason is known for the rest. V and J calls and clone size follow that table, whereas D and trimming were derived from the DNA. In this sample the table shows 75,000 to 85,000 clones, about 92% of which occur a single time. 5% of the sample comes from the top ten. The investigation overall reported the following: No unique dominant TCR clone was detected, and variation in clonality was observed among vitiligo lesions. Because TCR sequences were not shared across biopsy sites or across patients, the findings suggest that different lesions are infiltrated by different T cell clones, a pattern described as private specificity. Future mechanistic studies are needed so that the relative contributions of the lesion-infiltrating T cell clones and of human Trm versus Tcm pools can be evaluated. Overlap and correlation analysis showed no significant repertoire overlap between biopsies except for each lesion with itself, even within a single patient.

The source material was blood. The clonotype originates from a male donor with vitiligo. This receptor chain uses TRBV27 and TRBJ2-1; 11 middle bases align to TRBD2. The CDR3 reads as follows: CASRSSGRSSYNEQFF. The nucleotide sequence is TGTGCCAGCAGATCTAGCGGGAGGAGCTCCTACAATGAGCAGTTCTTC.